These 19 T cell receptor beta chains were sequenced from one sample in a study of blood T cell repertoires in COVID-19. Produced via immunoSEQ multiplex PCR; TCRdb's table is partial and in-frame only. There are approximately 280,000 clones in the sample; roughly 86% occur only once, and roughly 2.6% lies in the top ten. Sequencing input: PBMCs or T cells enriched from blood (not recorded which). These receptors originate from a woman in her late teens or twenties who had recovered from COVID-19.

In this sample, this clone turned up once. V usage is TRBV27 and J usage is TRBJ1-1; 7 bases are shared with TRBD1. The germline CDR1 and CDR2 sequences are MNHEY and SMNVEV (reference sequence). The CDR3 runs to 13 residues. Germline trimming cut 10 bases from V and 10 bases from J; bases unmatched to any gene: 15. The CDR3 here is CATRTGLGGRAFF. Here the CDR3 DNA reads TGTGCCACCCGGACAGGTCTGGGAGGTAGAGCTTTCTTT.

V and J are TRBV28 and TRBJ2-5; TRBD2 matches at 9 bases. The germline gives CDR1 MDHEN, CDR2 SYDVKM. V dropped 3 bases and J dropped 8; count of bases not matched to a gene: 4. This CDR3 has 13 amino acids. The CDR3, as DNA: TGTGCCAGCAGTTTGGGCGGGGGGGGCACCCAGTACTTC. Its protein product is CASSLGGGGTQYF. Combining the CDR3 with reference TRBV28 and TRBJ2-5 gives the whole variable domain DVKVTQSSRYLVKRTGEKVFLECVQDMDHENMFWYRQDPGLGLRLIYFSYDVKMKEKGDIPEGYSVSREKKERFSLILESASTNQTSMYLCASSLGGGGTQYFGPGTRLLVL.

A single count supports this clone. The CDR3 spells CASSQPRTGGNSPLHF. The CDR3 coding sequence is TGCGCCAGCAGCCAACCCCGGACAGGGGGCAATTCACCCCTCCACTTT. The chain combines TRBV4-1 with TRBJ1-6, with 11 bases lining up with TRBD1. From germline, CDR1 is MGHRA and CDR2 YSYEKL. Unmatched junction bases numbered 4, after V lost 2 bases and J lost 7 bases. This CDR3 is 16 amino acids long.

The chain employs TRBV28 and TRBJ2-7; no clear D gene. The CDR3 is 15 residues long. Germline V gene data show CDR1 as MDHEN and CDR2 as SYDVKM. Trimming removed 2 bases from V and 6 bases from J, with 17 bases in between. CDR3 sequence: CASSLRDALRGEQYF. Written as DNA, the CDR3 is TGTGCCAGCAGTTTACGCGACGCCCTTCGAGGCGAGCAGTACTTC.

Here the CDR3 reads CAWSVRGRGLRDIGEKLFF. The CDR3 bases are TGTGCCTGGAGTGTACGAGGTAGAGGGTTGAGGGATATCGGTGAAAAACTGTTTTTT. V usage is TRBV30 and J usage is TRBJ1-4; no clear D gene. Germline values: CDR1 GTSNPN, CDR2 SVGIG (reference sequence). V lost 0 bases, J lost 7 bases, and 27 bases lay in between. CDR3 length: 19 residues.

This rearrangement joins TRBV12-3 or TRBV12-4 to TRBJ2-1, with D possibly being TRBD2 (5 bases). This CDR3 comprises 12 residues. V was clipped by 5 bases and J by 5 bases, with 7 bases between them. The CDR3 DNA reads TGTGCCAGCAGTGCTAGCCACAATGAGCAGTTCTTC. Translation gives CASSASHNEQFF.

The chain recombines TRBV6-5 with TRBJ1-2, with TRBD1 matching over 7 bases. The CDR3 is made up of 14 amino acids. Germline CDR1 and CDR2: MNHEY and SVGAGI. Trimming cost V 6 bases and J 1 base; bases outside gene matches: 5. Here the CDR3 reads CASRGRDSNYGYTF. CDR3 nucleotides: TGTGCCAGCAGGGGCCGGGACAGTAACTATGGCTACACCTTC.

This rearrangement joins TRBV10-3 to TRBJ2-1; TRBD2 agrees at 13 bases. The CDR3 has 15 residues. Germline V gene sequence: CDR1 ENHRY, CDR2 SYGVKD. J lost 6 bases, V lost 2 bases, and 1 base had no gene match. The CDR3, as DNA: TGTGCCATCAGTGAGGGGACTAGCGGGATCAATGAGCAGTTCTTC. Protein product: CAISEGTSGINEQFF.

The chain links TRBV5-1 to TRBJ2-7; 12 bases align to TRBD2. Per germline, CDR1 SGHRS and CDR2 YFSETQ. The trim removed 3 bases at V and 6 bases at J, leaving 16 bases unmatched. There are 18 residues in the CDR3. This chain's CDR3 is CASSSLLRLAGVPGEQYF. The CDR3 DNA is TGCGCCAGCAGCTCTCTCCTTCGACTAGCGGGGGTGCCGGGCGAGCAGTACTTC.

In this sample, this clone turned up once. The V call is TRBV29-1, the J call TRBJ1-3; 7 nucleotides line up with TRBD1. J gave up 0 bases and V 6 bases, and 11 bases lay outside the gene matches. This CDR3 is built from 16 residues. The germline V gene encodes CDR1 SQVTM and CDR2 ANQGSEA. The CDR3 region is CSVAFGQVFSGNTIYF. The CDR3, as DNA: TGCAGCGTCGCATTCGGACAGGTCTTCTCTGGAAACACCATATATTTT. The variable domain in full, with the rest retrieved from reference TRBV29-1 and TRBJ1-3, is SAVISQKPSRDICQRGTSLTIQCQVDSQVTMMFWYRQQPGQSLTLIATANQGSEATYESGFVIDKFPISRPNLTFSTLTVSNMSPEDSSIYLCSVAFGQVFSGNTIYFGEGSWLTVV.

The chain links TRBV3-1 (or the pseudogene TRBV3-2) to TRBJ2-7; 9 bases fit TRBD2. CDR1 LGHDT and CDR2 YNNKEL come from the germline V gene (reference sequence). The CDR3 spans 17 residues. Germline trimming cut 0 bases from V and 6 bases from J; bases unmatched to any gene: 12. The CDR3 DNA reads as TGTGCCAGCAGCCAAGATTTTGTAGCGGGGGTTATCGGCGAGCAGTACTTC. It yields the protein CASSQDFVAGVIGEQYF.

The rearrangement joins TRBV3-1 (or the pseudogene TRBV3-2) to TRBJ1-2; D is unclear. The V and J ends lost 0 bases and 1 base respectively, with 6 bases between them. From germline, CDR1 is LGHDT and CDR2 YNNKEL (reference sequence). The CDR3 runs to 14 residues. The CDR3 region is CASSQDSSNYGYTF. The CDR3 DNA reads as TGTGCCAGCAGCCAAGATTCCAGTAACTATGGCTACACCTTC.

This clone came up once. This rearrangement joins TRBV15 to TRBJ2-7; unclear D gene. V lost 1 base, J lost 0 bases, and 10 bases lay in between. The CDR3 length is 15 residues. Germline CDR1 and CDR2: LNHNV and YYDKDF (reference sequence). The CDR3 DNA sequence: TGTGCCACCAGCAGAGTCCGCGGTCCCTCCTACGAGCAGTACTTC. This translates into CATSRVRGPSYEQYF.

The CDR3 spells CSVQRTGVSGNTIYF. CDR3 coding DNA: TGCAGCGTACAACGGACAGGGGTATCTGGAAACACCATATATTTT. The J gene is TRBJ1-3, the V gene TRBV29-1; 9 bases match TRBD1. The CDR3 is 15 amino acids. With V trimmed by 6 bases and J by 1 base, 7 bases remained unmatched. From germline, CDR1 is SQVTM and CDR2 ANQGSEA. Combining the CDR3 with reference TRBV29-1 and TRBJ1-3 gives the whole variable domain SAVISQKPSRDICQRGTSLTIQCQVDSQVTMMFWYRQQPGQSLTLIATANQGSEATYESGFVIDKFPISRPNLTFSTLTVSNMSPEDSSIYLCSVQRTGVSGNTIYFGEGSWLTVV.

The J gene is TRBJ1-3, the V gene TRBV4-1; the D is unclear. From germline, CDR1 is MGHRA and CDR2 YSYEKL. This CDR3 contains 17 residues. V shed 5 bases and J shed 0 bases, with 17 bases lying between them. In DNA form, the CDR3 reads TGCGCCAGCAGCAGAACCGGAGGGTTTCTCTCTGGAAACACCATATATTTT. This gives the protein CASSRTGGFLSGNTIYF.

The genes are TRBV3-1 (or the pseudogene TRBV3-2) and TRBJ1-1; TRBD1 aligns across 7 bases. This CDR3 spans 17 amino acids. Germline V lookup: CDR1 LGHDT, CDR2 YNNKEL (reference sequence). V shed 5 bases and J 1 base; nucleotides not matched to a gene: 13. This chain's CDR3 is CASSSHLQGWGNTEAFF. CDR3 DNA: TGTGCCAGCAGCTCCCACTTACAGGGGTGGGGGAACACTGAAGCTTTCTTT.

The chain combines TRBV4-3 with TRBJ1-2, with D hard to call. The CDR3 is 15 amino acids. Trimming took 0 bases from V and 1 from J, leaving 9 bases between them. The germline gives CDR1 LGHNA, CDR2 YSLEER. CDR3 nucleotide sequence: TGCGCCAGCAGCCAAGAGCAGGATAATAACTATGGCTACACCTTC. Translated: CASSQEQDNNYGYTF.

This chain links TRBV19 with TRBJ2-5; tentatively, D is TRBD1 (5 bases). Germline lookup yields CDR1 LNHDA and CDR2 SQIVND (reference sequence). The CDR3 totals 12 residues. V was shortened by 6 bases and J by 4 bases, with 9 bases between the two germline ends. The DNA for the CDR3 is TGTGCCAGTAGGCAGGGCGGAGAGACCCAGTACTTC. Its protein is CASRQGGETQYF.

This clone was observed a single time. CDR3 in amino acids: CAWSVRLLSGNTIYF. CDR3 nucleotides: TGTGCCTGGAGTGTACGTCTACTCTCTGGAAACACCATATATTTT. V usage is TRBV30 and J usage is TRBJ1-3; no clear D gene. V shed 0 bases and J shed 0 bases, with 9 bases lying between them. This CDR3 region has 15 residues. In germline, CDR1 is GTSNPN, CDR2 SVGIG (reference sequence).